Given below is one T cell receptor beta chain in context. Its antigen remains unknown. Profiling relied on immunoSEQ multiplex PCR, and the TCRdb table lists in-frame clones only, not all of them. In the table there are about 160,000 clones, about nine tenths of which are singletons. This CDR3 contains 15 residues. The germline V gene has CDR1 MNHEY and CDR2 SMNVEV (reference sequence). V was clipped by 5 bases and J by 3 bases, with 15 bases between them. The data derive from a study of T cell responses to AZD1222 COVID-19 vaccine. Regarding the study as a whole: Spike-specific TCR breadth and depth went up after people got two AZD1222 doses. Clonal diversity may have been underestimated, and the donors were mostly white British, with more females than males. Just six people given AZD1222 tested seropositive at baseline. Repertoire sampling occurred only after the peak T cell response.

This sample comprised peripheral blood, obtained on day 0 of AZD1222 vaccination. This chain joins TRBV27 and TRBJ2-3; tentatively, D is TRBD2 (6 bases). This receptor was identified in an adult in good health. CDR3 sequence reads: CASSTTLALTDTQYF. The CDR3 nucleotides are TGTGCCAGCAGTACGACGCTAGCGCTAACAGATACGCAGTATTTT.